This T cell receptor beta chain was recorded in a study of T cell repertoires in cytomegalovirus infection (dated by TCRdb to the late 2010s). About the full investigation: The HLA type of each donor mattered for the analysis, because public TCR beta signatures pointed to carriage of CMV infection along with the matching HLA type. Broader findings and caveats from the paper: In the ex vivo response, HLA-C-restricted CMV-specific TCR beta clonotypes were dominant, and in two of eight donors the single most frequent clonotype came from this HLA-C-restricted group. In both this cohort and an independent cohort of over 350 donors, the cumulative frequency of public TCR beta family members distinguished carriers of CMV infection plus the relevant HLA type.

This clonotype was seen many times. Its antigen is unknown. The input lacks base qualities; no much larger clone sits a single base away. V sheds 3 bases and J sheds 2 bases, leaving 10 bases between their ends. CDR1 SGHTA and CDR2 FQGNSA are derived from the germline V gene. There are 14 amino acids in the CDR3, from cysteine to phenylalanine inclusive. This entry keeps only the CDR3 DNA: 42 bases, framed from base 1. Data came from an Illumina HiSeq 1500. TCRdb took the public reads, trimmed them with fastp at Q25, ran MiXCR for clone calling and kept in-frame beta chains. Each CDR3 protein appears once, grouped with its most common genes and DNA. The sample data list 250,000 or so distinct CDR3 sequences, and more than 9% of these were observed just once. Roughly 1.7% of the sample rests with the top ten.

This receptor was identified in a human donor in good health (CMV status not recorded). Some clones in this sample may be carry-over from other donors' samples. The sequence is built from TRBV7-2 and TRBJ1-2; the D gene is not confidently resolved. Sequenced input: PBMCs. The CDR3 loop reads CASSFRRTNYGYTF. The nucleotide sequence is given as TGTGCCAGCAGCTTCAGGCGGACCAACTATGGCTACACCTTC.